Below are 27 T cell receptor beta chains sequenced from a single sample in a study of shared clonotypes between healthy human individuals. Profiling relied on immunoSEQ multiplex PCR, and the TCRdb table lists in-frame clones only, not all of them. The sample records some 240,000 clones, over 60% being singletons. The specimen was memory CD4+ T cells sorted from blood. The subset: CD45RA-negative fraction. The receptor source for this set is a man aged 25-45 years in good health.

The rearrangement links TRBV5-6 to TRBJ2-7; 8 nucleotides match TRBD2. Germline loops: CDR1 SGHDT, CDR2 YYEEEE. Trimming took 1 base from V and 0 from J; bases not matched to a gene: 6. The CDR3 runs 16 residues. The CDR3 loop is CASSLTSGRLSYEQYF. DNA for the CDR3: TGTGCCAGCAGCTTGACCAGCGGGAGACTCTCCTACGAGCAGTACTTC.

CDR3 bases: TGTGCCAGCAGCTTAGGGGCCGGGACTCCCGGGGGAGCTTTCTTT. Protein sequence: CASSLGAGTPGGAFF. This rearrangement joins TRBV7-9 to TRBJ1-1, with a possible D match to TRBD1 (5 bases). The V gene lost 1 base and the J gene lost 10 bases, with 19 bases spanning the gap. The CDR3 sequence is 15 residues long. From germline, CDR1 is SEHNR and CDR2 FQNEAQ (reference sequence).

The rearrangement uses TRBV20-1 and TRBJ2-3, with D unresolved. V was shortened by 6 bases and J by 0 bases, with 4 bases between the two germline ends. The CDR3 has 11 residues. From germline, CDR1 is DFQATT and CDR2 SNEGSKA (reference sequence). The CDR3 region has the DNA TGCAGTGCGCCTAGCACAGATACGCAGTATTTT. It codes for CSAPSTDTQYF.

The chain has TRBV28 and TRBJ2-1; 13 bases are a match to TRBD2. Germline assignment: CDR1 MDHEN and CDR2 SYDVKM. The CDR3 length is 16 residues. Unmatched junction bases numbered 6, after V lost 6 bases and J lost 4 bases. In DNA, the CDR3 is TGTGCCAGCAGCCCACCGGGACTAGCGGGATACAATGAGCAGTTCTTC. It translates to CASSPPGLAGYNEQFF.

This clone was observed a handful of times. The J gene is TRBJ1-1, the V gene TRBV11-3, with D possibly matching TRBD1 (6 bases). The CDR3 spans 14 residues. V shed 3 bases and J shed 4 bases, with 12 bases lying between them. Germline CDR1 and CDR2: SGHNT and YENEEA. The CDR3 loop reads CASSFWDNATEAFF. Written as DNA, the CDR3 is TGTGCCAGCAGCTTCTGGGACAACGCCACTGAAGCTTTCTTT.

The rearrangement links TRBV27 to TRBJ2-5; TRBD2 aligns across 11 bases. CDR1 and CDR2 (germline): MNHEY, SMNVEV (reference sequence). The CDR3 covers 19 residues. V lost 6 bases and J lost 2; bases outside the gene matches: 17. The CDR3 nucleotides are TGTGCCAGCAGGAGAACCGGGACTAGCGGAACTCGGTGGCAAGAGACCCAGTACTTC. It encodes CASRRTGTSGTRWQETQYF.

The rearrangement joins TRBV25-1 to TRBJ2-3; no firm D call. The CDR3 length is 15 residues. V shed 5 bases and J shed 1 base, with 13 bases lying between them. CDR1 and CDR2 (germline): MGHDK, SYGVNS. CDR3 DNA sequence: TGTGCCAGCAGTCCGCAAGAAGAGGGCACAGATACGCAGTATTTT. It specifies CASSPQEEGTDTQYF. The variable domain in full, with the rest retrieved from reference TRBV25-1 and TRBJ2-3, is EADIYQTPRYLVIGTGKKITLECSQTMGHDKMYWYQQDPGMELHLIHYSYGVNSTEKGDLSSESTVSRIRTEHFPLTLESARPSHTSQYLCASSPQEEGTDTQYFGPGTRLTVL.

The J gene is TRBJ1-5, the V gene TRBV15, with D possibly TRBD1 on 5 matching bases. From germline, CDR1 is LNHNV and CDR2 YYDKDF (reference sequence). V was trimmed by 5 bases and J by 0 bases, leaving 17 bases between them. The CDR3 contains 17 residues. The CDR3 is CATSPQKGIYSNQPQHF. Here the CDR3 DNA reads TGTGCCACCAGCCCCCAGAAGGGGATATATAGCAATCAGCCCCAGCATTTT.

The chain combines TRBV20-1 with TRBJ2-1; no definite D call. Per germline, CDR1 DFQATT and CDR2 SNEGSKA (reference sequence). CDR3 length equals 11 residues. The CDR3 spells CRCEENNEQFF. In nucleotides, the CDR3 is TGCAGATGCGAGGAAAACAATGAGCAGTTCTTC.

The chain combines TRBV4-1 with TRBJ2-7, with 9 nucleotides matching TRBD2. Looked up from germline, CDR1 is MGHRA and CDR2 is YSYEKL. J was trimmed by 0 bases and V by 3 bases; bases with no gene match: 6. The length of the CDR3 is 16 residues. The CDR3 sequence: CASSQNSGSSSYEQYF. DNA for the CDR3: TGCGCCAGCAGCCAGAATAGCGGGAGCAGCTCCTACGAGCAGTACTTC.

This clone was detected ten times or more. CDR3 protein: CASSVRVPGELFF. DNA for the CDR3: TGTGCCAGCAGTGTAAGAGTTCCCGGGGAGCTGTTTTTT. The chain is built from TRBV2 and TRBJ2-2; no reliable D call. The CDR3 runs 13 residues. Germline lookup yields CDR1 SNHLY and CDR2 FYNNEI. Deletions cut 4 bases from V and 6 bases from J, with 9 bases between.

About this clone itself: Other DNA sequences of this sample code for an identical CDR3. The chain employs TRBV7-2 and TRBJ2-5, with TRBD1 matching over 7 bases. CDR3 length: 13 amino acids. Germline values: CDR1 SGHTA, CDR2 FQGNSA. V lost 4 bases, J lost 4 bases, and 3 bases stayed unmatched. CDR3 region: CASSSGTAETQYF. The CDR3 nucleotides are TGTGCCAGCAGCTCGGGGACAGCAGAGACCCAGTACTTC.

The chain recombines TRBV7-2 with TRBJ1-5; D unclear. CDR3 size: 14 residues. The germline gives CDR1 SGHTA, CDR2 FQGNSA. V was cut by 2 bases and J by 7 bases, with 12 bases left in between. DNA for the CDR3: TGTGCCAGCAGCTTACGGATGCCGGGCCAGCCCCAGCATTTT. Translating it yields CASSLRMPGQPQHF.

Here the CDR3 DNA reads TGTGCCAGCAGCCTCGATTCTGGGAGGGCTGGCTACACCTTC. Its protein is CASSLDSGRAGYTF. This chain connects TRBV6-1 to TRBJ1-2; unclear D gene. The CDR3 is 14 residues long. Germline V gives CDR1 MNHNS, CDR2 SASEGT. V shed 6 bases and J shed 7 bases, with 18 bases lying between them.

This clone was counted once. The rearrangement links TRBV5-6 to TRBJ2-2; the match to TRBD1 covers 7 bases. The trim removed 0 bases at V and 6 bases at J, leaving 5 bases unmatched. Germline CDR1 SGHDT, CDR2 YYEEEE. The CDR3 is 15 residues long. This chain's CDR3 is CASSLVGGRPGELFF. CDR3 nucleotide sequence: TGTGCCAGCAGCTTGGTAGGGGGCAGGCCCGGGGAGCTGTTTTTT. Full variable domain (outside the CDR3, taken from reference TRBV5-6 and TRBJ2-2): DAGVTQSPTHLIKTRGQQVTLRCSPKSGHDTVSWYQQALGQGPQFIFQYYEEEERQRGNFPDRFSGHQFPNYSSELNVNALLLGDSALYLCASSLVGGRPGELFFGEGSRLTVL.

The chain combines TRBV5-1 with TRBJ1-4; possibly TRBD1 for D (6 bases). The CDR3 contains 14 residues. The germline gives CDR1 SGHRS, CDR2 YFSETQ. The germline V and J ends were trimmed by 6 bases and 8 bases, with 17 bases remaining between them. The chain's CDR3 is CASNRGGVGEKLFF. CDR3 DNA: TGCGCCAGCAACCGAGGGGGAGTTGGGGAAAAACTGTTTTTT.

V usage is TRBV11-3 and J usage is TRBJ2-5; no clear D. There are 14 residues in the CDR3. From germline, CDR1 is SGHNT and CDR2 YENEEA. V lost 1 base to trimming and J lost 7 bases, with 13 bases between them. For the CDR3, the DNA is TGTGCCAGCAGCTTAGCTTCCGCGTCGGGGACCCAGTACTTC. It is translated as CASSLASASGTQYF. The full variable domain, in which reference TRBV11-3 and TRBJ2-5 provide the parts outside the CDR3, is EAGVVQSPRYKIIEKKQPVAFWCNPISGHNTLYWYLQNLGQGPELLIRYENEEAVDDSQLPKDRFSAERLKGVDSTLKIQPAELGDSAVYLCASSLASASGTQYFGPGTRLLVL.

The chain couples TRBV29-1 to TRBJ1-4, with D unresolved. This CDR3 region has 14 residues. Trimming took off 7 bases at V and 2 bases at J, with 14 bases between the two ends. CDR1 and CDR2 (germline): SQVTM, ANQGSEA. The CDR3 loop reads CSAVDPRTNEKLFF. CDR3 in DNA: TGCAGCGCAGTTGACCCGAGGACTAATGAAAAACTGTTTTTT.

CDR3 residues: CASGRPGQGFFEQFF. In DNA, the CDR3 is TGTGCCAGCGGGAGACCGGGACAGGGATTTTTCGAGCAGTTCTTC. J is TRBJ2-1 and V is TRBV2; TRBD1 matches 9 bases. Germline V gene sequence: CDR1 SNHLY, CDR2 FYNNEI. With V trimmed by 8 bases and J by 10 bases, 15 bases remained unmatched. The length of the CDR3 is 15 residues.

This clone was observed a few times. CDR3 sequence: CAISESIPGQSSYEQYF. As DNA, the CDR3 is TGTGCCATCAGTGAGTCGATCCCGGGGCAAAGCTCCTACGAGCAGTACTTC. The J gene is TRBJ2-7, the V gene TRBV10-3; possibly TRBD1 or TRBD2 for D (5 bases each). The CDR3 covers 17 residues. CDR1 and CDR2 from the germline V gene are ENHRY and SYGVKD. The germline V and J ends were trimmed by 0 bases and 0 bases, with 15 bases remaining between them.

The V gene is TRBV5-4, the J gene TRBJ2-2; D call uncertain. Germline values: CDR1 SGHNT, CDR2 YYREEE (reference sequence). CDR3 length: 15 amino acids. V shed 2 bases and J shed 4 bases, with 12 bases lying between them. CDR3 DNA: TGTGCCAGCAGCTTATATCGACGATCCACCGGGGAGCTGTTTTTT. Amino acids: CASSLYRRSTGELFF.

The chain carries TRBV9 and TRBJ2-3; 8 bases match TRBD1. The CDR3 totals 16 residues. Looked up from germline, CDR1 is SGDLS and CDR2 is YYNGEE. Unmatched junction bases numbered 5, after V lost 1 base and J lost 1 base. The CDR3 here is CASSVTTTGGTDTQYF. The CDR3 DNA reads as TGTGCCAGCAGCGTAACGACGACAGGGGGCACAGATACGCAGTATTTT.

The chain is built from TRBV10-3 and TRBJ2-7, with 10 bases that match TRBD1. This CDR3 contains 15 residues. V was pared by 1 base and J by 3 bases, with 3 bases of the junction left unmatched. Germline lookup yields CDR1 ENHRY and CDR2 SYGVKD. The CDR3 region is CAISEFGQGVYEQYF. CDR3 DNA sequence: TGTGCCATCAGTGAGTTCGGACAGGGGGTCTACGAGCAGTACTTC.

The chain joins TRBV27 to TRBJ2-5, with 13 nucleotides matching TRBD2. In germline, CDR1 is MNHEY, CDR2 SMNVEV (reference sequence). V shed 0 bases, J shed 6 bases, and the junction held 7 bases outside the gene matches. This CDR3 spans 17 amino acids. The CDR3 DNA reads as TGTGCCAGCAGTTTATCAGCGACTAGCGGGAGGATGAAGACCCAGTACTTC. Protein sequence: CASSLSATSGRMKTQYF.

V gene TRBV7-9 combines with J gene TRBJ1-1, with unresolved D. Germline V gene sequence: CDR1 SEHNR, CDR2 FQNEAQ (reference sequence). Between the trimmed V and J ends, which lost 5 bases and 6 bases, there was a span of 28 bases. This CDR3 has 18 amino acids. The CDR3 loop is CASSLLQTLAGLVSEAFF. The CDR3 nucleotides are TGTGCCAGCAGCCTCCTCCAAACGCTTGCGGGTTTAGTTTCTGAAGCTTTCTTT.

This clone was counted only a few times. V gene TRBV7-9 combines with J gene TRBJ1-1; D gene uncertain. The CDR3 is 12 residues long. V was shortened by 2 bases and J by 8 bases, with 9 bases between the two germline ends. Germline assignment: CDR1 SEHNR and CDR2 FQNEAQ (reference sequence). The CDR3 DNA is TGTGCCAGCAGCTTATTGTCATCCGAAGCTTTCTTT. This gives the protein CASSLLSSEAFF.

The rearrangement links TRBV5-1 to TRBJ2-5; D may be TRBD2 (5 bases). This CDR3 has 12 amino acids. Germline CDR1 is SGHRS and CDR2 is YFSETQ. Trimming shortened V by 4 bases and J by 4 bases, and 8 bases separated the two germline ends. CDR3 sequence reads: CASSRTPETQYF. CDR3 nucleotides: TGCGCCAGCAGCCGGACTCCAGAGACCCAGTACTTC. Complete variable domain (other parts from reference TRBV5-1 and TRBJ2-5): KAGVTQTPRYLIKTRGQQVTLSCSPISGHRSVSWYQQTPGQGLQFLFEYFSETQRNKGNFPGRFSGRQFSNSRSEMNVSTLELGDSALYLCASSRTPETQYFGPGTRLLVL.